The source of this T cell receptor (beta chain) is a study of T cell clonotyping in hematopoietic cell transplantation (dated by TCRdb to 2020 to 2022). Background for the entire study: A total of under 150 blood samples were gathered in the study from 30 to 40 consecutive transplant recipients along with their related donors. Patient recruitment ran from 2015 to early 2017, and follow-up continued until September 2020 or death.

Here is what the overall study found, with its caveats: Donor and pretransplant recipient Inverse Simpson Index values predicted broader posttransplant TCR repertoire diversity. Sample size was limited, and cells were not sorted, so CD4 and CD8 repertoire contributions could not be separated. A decrease in recipient TCR diversity was observed after transplant, and a progressive increase in pathologically expanded clonotypes was seen from day 30 to day 180. Just a small fraction of recipient repertoires overlapped with donor repertoires, and more than 95% appeared de novo at the given depth.

Points on this clone: Its antigen is unknown. The input lacks base qualities; no much larger clone sits a single base away.

The sample's time point, from its label and the paper: 180 days after allo-HCT. Recipient blood was collected about 28 days before transplant and at days 30, 100 and 180 after transplant. Using Nuclei Lysis Solution, genomic DNA was extracted from unfractionated peripheral blood mononuclear cells that were either fresh or cryopreserved. The immunoSEQ assay, a bias-controlled multiplex PCR using V- and J-specific primers, was used to amplify TCR beta CDR3 regions from genomic DNA. In a second PCR step, a proprietary barcode and Illumina adapter sequences were attached to the CDR3 amplicons. An Illumina MiSeq instrument was used for sequencing of the CDR3 libraries. The paper's processing steps were these. Export and quality control were performed with immunoSEQ Analyzer 3.0, and downstream analyses were performed with R Bioconductor and Immunarch. Only productive rearrangements in the normalized downsampled data set went into calculating the repertoire metrics. In the normalized cohort, a clonotype counted as pathologically expanded if the clonotype was larger than 5 templates. Repertoire diversity was measured with the Inverse Simpson Index. To capture all clonotypes, the CMV-specificity analyses were run on the non-normalized data set. This immuneACCESS table, as held by TCRdb, lists in-frame sequences with V and J called but not all clones. Of the missing ones, under half trace to an unresolved V gene in checked studies; the others have no known cause. D and trimming were read from the DNA, whereas the V and J calls and clone size are those reported in that table. This sample comprises about 4,800 clones, about 20% of them detected only once. Roughly a fifth of the sample comes from the top ten.

This sequence originates from a male patient younger than 30 who had an allogeneic stem cell transplant, so the T cells may come from the graft donor. Some clones in this sample may be carry-over from other donors' samples. The sequencing here drew on PBMCs, taken 180 days after allogeneic stem cell transplant.

The CDR3: CASSHVQGASYEQYF. The nucleotides are TGCGCCAGCAGCCACGTACAGGGGGCCTCCTACGAGCAGTACTTC. The chain uses TRBV4-1 and TRBJ2-7; the central 9 bases match TRBD1. CDR3 length: 15 amino acids, cysteine to phenylalanine. Left in the record is the CDR3 DNA by itself, 45 bases read in frame from the first base. Compared with germline, V lacks 3 bases and J lacks 0 bases; bases without a gene match: 3. According to the germline V gene, CDR1 reads MGHRA and CDR2 reads YSYEKL.